Listed below are T cell receptor beta chains from one sample, sequenced in a study of shared clonotypes between healthy human individuals. TCRdb's table, derived via immunoSEQ multiplex PCR, lists solely in-frame clones and lacks some. This sample has about 680,000 clones, with under 95% found just once. Source material: naive CD8+ T cells sorted from blood. The receptors stem from a man in his thirties or forties in good health. The CDR3 runs from the conserved cysteine through the conserved F or W. Each record gives: D gene, V gene, J gene, clone size, CDR3 protein, CDR3 DNA. The D gene is left open where the match is weak. The size field is filled for only some rows; it gives once, few, many or a size class.

d_gene: TRBD1
v_gene: TRBV10-1
j_gene: TRBJ2-1
abundance: once
CDR3aa: CASSEVGGQGDDEQFF
CDR3nt: TGCGCCAGCAGTGAAGTTGGGGGACAGGGGGACGATGAGCAGTTCTTC

d_gene: NA
v_gene: TRBV6-5
j_gene: TRBJ2-1
abundance: few
CDR3aa: CASSYGAVYNEQFF
CDR3nt: TGTGCCAGCAGTTACGGGGCCGTCTACAATGAGCAGTTCTTC

d_gene: NA
v_gene: TRBV5-1
j_gene: TRBJ2-3
abundance: NA
CDR3aa: CASSLATGRTDTQYF
CDR3nt: TGCGCCAGCAGCTTGGCCACGGGGCGGACAGATACGCAGTATTTT

d_gene: NA
v_gene: TRBV10-3
j_gene: TRBJ2-7
abundance: NA
CDR3aa: CASSTGNYEQYF
CDR3nt: TGTGCCTCAAGCACGGGCAACTACGAGCAGTACTTC

d_gene: NA
v_gene: TRBV4-1
j_gene: TRBJ2-1
abundance: few
CDR3aa: CASSPGTYNEQFF
CDR3nt: TGCGCCAGCAGCCCGGGGACCTACAATGAGCAGTTCTTC

d_gene: TRBD1
v_gene: TRBV30
j_gene: TRBJ2-7
abundance: NA
CDR3aa: CALQKETGFDEQYF
CDR3nt: TGTGCCTTACAAAAAGAGACAGGGTTCGACGAGCAGTACTTC

d_gene: TRBD2
v_gene: TRBV5-4
j_gene: TRBJ2-7
abundance: NA
CDR3aa: CASSLVVAGRHEQYF
CDR3nt: TGTGCCAGCAGCTTGGTGGTAGCGGGGCGCCACGAGCAGTACTTC

d_gene: NA
v_gene: TRBV6-6
j_gene: TRBJ2-5
abundance: NA
CDR3aa: CASSYEEGGETQYF
CDR3nt: TGTGCCAGCAGTTATGAGGAGGGCGGGGAGACCCAGTACTTC

d_gene: TRBD1
v_gene: TRBV2
j_gene: TRBJ1-2
abundance: NA
CDR3aa: CASLSGTDGYTF
CDR3nt: TGTGCCAGCCTCTCAGGGACAGATGGCTACACCTTC

d_gene: NA
v_gene: TRBV15
j_gene: TRBJ2-5
abundance: NA
CDR3aa: CATSLDRLQETQYF
CDR3nt: TGTGCCACCAGCCTGGACAGACTCCAAGAGACCCAGTACTTC

d_gene: NA
v_gene: TRBV7-8
j_gene: TRBJ2-7
abundance: once
CDR3aa: CASSYTNEQYF
CDR3nt: TGTGCCAGCAGCTATACTAACGAGCAGTACTTC

d_gene: NA
v_gene: TRBV13
j_gene: TRBJ2-3
abundance: once
CDR3aa: CASSLRGTSTDTQYF
CDR3nt: TGTGCCAGCAGCTTACGAGGGACTAGCACAGATACGCAGTATTTT

d_gene: TRBD2
v_gene: TRBV7-9
j_gene: TRBJ2-4
abundance: NA
CDR3aa: CASSLRTSGRAKDIQYF
CDR3nt: TGTGCCAGCAGCCTTAGGACTAGCGGGAGGGCCAAGGACATTCAGTACTTC

d_gene: TRBD1
v_gene: TRBV7-9
j_gene: TRBJ2-2
abundance: NA
CDR3aa: CASSLSPGQGVSGELFF
CDR3nt: TGTGCCAGCAGCTTAAGTCCGGGACAGGGGGTGAGCGGGGAGCTGTTTTTT

d_gene: NA
v_gene: TRBV7-9
j_gene: TRBJ2-2
abundance: NA
CDR3aa: CASSSRPGVTGELFF
CDR3nt: TGTGCCAGCAGCTCTCGGCCAGGGGTCACCGGGGAGCTGTTTTTT

d_gene: NA
v_gene: TRBV2
j_gene: TRBJ1-5
abundance: few
CDR3aa: CASSVRGRSNQPQHF
CDR3nt: TGTGCCAGCAGTGTTAGGGGAAGGAGCAATCAGCCCCAGCATTTT

d_gene: TRBD2
v_gene: TRBV28
j_gene: TRBJ2-5
abundance: NA
CDR3aa: CASSYTRLAGGETQYF
CDR3nt: TGTGCCAGCAGTTATACCCGACTAGCGGGAGGAGAGACCCAGTACTTC

d_gene: NA
v_gene: TRBV5-6
j_gene: TRBJ2-7
abundance: NA
CDR3aa: CASSFQGFYEQYF
CDR3nt: TGTGCCAGCAGCTTTCAGGGTTTCTACGAGCAGTACTTC

d_gene: TRBD1
v_gene: TRBV10-3
j_gene: TRBJ1-2
abundance: NA
CDR3aa: CATEGQDYGYTF
CDR3nt: TGTGCCACCGAAGGACAGGACTATGGCTACACCTTC

d_gene: NA
v_gene: TRBV4-1
j_gene: TRBJ1-2
abundance: NA
CDR3aa: CASSDDRDFYGYTF
CDR3nt: TGCGCCAGCAGCGACGACCGGGACTTCTATGGCTACACCTTC

d_gene: NA
v_gene: TRBV2
j_gene: TRBJ2-1
abundance: NA
CDR3aa: CASRGAYNEQFF
CDR3nt: TGTGCCAGCCGTGGAGCTTACAATGAGCAGTTCTTC

d_gene: NA
v_gene: TRBV7-9
j_gene: TRBJ2-1
abundance: few
CDR3aa: CASSLVPPEQFF
CDR3nt: TGTGCCAGCAGCTTAGTCCCCCCTGAGCAGTTCTTC

d_gene: TRBD2
v_gene: TRBV6-4
j_gene: TRBJ2-1
abundance: NA
CDR3aa: CASSVTSGEGREQFF
CDR3nt: TGTGCCAGCAGTGTGACTAGCGGGGAGGGACGTGAGCAGTTCTTC

d_gene: TRBD2
v_gene: TRBV29-1
j_gene: TRBJ2-7
abundance: NA
CDR3aa: CSAETSGNYEQYF
CDR3nt: TGCAGCGCTGAGACTAGCGGGAACTACGAGCAGTACTTC

d_gene: TRBD2
v_gene: TRBV6-1
j_gene: TRBJ2-7
abundance: NA
CDR3aa: CASSDPAGVLEQYF
CDR3nt: TGTGCCAGCAGTGACCCAGCGGGAGTTCTTGAGCAGTACTTC

d_gene: NA
v_gene: TRBV29-1
j_gene: TRBJ2-7
abundance: few
CDR3aa: CSVVQSGYEQYF
CDR3nt: TGCAGCGTTGTGCAGTCGGGCTACGAGCAGTACTTC

d_gene: NA
v_gene: TRBV2
j_gene: TRBJ2-7
abundance: NA
CDR3aa: CASSEATYEQYF
CDR3nt: TGTGCCAGCAGTGAAGCTACCTACGAGCAGTACTTC

d_gene: NA
v_gene: TRBV10-2
j_gene: TRBJ1-1
abundance: NA
CDR3aa: CASKEEVWNTEAFF
CDR3nt: TGCGCCAGCAAGGAAGAGGTGTGGAACACTGAAGCTTTCTTT